The 20 T cell receptor beta chains reported below all come from one sample, sequenced in a study of regulatory T cells in long-lasting Graves disease (dated by TCRdb to the early 2020s). The time point label of this sample denotes: persistent/refractory GD, antithyroid drugs over 5 years with positive TRAb. RNA was extracted from PBMCs in TRIzol for both TCR sequencing and RNA sequencing. Library preparation used multiplex PCR. Reads for this sample came from an Illumina HiSeq 4000. TCR beta libraries were built with iRepertoire HTBI primers and Arm-PCR amplification of CDR3 regions. TCRdb itself trimmed the public reads at Q25 with fastp, ran MiXCR and retained productive beta chains. Every distinct CDR3 protein forms one entry, paired with its most common genes and DNA. The sample profile shows some 450,000 distinct CDR3 sequences; roughly a quarter of them were found once. The ten most abundant clones make up approximately 25% of the sample.

The source material was peripheral blood mononuclear cells (PBMCs), sampled when the disease was refractory, from a patient treated with antithyroid drugs. These receptors originate from a female donor with Graves disease.

The chain recombines TRBV6-1 with TRBJ2-4, with 11 bases aligning to TRBD2. The CDR3 runs to 19 residues. Germline V CDR1 and CDR2: MNHNS, SASEGT. J lost 0 bases, V lost 5 bases, and 12 bases had no gene match. CDR3: CASSRSPGLAELAKNIQYF. The DNA for the CDR3 is TGTGCCAGCAGTCGGAGTCCGGGACTAGCGGAACTAGCCAAAAACATTCAGTACTTC.

This clonotype was detected ten times or more. The V and J genes are TRBV19 and TRBJ2-5; 9 nucleotides align to TRBD1. V lost 3 bases and J lost 5; bases outside the gene matches: 10. CDR1 and CDR2 from the germline V gene are LNHDA and SQIVND (reference sequence). The CDR3 extends over 16 amino acids. CDR3 residues: CASSIIRGQGDETQYF. The CDR3 DNA follows: TGTGCCAGTAGTATCATAAGGGGACAGGGAGACGAGACCCAGTACTTC. Drawing the rest from reference TRBV19 and TRBJ2-5, the complete variable domain is DGGITQSPKYLFRKEGQNVTLSCEQNLNHDAMYWYRQDPGQGLRLIYYSQIVNDFQKGDIAEGYSVSREKKESFPLTVTSAQKNPTAFYLCASSIIRGQGDETQYFGPGTRLLVL.

A note on this clonotype: This may be a read error: a much more frequent sequence differs by one nucleotide. This chain uses TRBV28 with TRBJ2-5, with 8 bases lining up with TRBD2. The CDR3 has 15 residues. CDR1 is MDHEN and CDR2 is SYDVKM in the germline V gene. The CDR3 spells CASSLTAGGVKTRYF. As DNA, the CDR3 is TGTGCCAGCAGTTTAACCGCGGGGGGCGTAAAGACCCGGTACTTC.

This clonotype was counted ten times or more. The chain is built from TRBV7-9 and TRBJ1-5; D unclear. Trimming removed 6 bases at V and 4 bases at J, with 7 bases between. The CDR3 is made up of 12 amino acids. The germline CDR1 and CDR2 sequences are SEHNR and FQNEAQ (reference sequence). The CDR3 region has the DNA TGTGCCAGCAGTCAAGGGAATCAGCCCCAGCATTTT. This sequence encodes CASSQGNQPQHF.

This clonotype was seen more than once but under ten times. J is TRBJ2-2 and V is TRBV19, with 13 bases that match TRBD2. The CDR3 contains 18 residues. Germline V lookup: CDR1 LNHDA, CDR2 SQIVND (reference sequence). Trimming took 5 bases from V and 7 from J; bases not matched to a gene: 13. CDR3 residues: CASSVLAGGTRTVGELFF. CDR3 coding DNA: TGTGCCAGTAGTGTACTAGCGGGAGGGACCCGGACGGTCGGGGAGCTGTTTTTT. The full variable domain, its missing parts supplied by reference TRBV19 and TRBJ2-2, is DGGITQSPKYLFRKEGQNVTLSCEQNLNHDAMYWYRQDPGQGLRLIYYSQIVNDFQKGDIAEGYSVSREKKESFPLTVTSAQKNPTAFYLCASSVLAGGTRTVGELFFGEGSRLTVL.

A few counts support this clonotype. This chain connects TRBV30 to TRBJ2-7, with D possibly TRBD1 on 7 matching bases. The CDR3 has 14 amino acids. Germline V gene sequence: CDR1 GTSNPN, CDR2 SVGIG (reference sequence). Trimming stripped 7 bases from V and 6 bases from J, with 22 bases between. CDR3 residues: CASSPAEGAGEQYF. The CDR3 DNA follows: TGTGCCTCCTCCCCAGCGGAGGGGGCGGGCGAGCAGTACTTC.

In its sample, this clonotype was seen a few times. V usage is TRBV7-2 and J usage is TRBJ1-4; unclear D gene. CDR3 length: 15 residues. Between the trimmed V and J ends, which lost 5 bases and 0 bases, there was a span of 10 bases. CDR1 is SGHTA, CDR2 FQGNSA, per germline. CDR3 sequence (DNA): TGTGCCAGCAGCAATCTCGCTGCAACTAATGAAAAACTGTTTTTT. Its protein is CASSNLAATNEKLFF.

This rearrangement joins TRBV28 to TRBJ1-5, with 8 bases fitting TRBD1. Germline CDR1 MDHEN, CDR2 SYDVKM. After removal of 3 bases from V and 1 base from J, the junction contained 5 bases not matched to a gene. The CDR3 loop spans 16 amino acids. DNA for the CDR3: TGTGCCAGCAGTTTCTGGACAGGGATCAGCAATCAGCCCCAGCATTTT. As protein: CASSFWTGISNQPQHF.

This chain joins TRBV20-1 and TRBJ2-3; the D gene is possibly TRBD1 (8 bases). CDR3 length equals 15 residues. Germline-derived CDR1 and CDR2 are DFQATT and SNEGSKA (reference sequence). With 6 bases removed from V and 3 bases from J, the gap between germline ends came to 19 bases. CDR3 sequence: CSADRGGRTTDTQYF. In DNA form, the CDR3 reads TGCAGTGCAGACAGGGGCGGGAGAACGACAGATACGCAGTATTTT.

There are many counts of this clonotype. The chain is built from TRBV7-2 and TRBJ1-1; D is unclear. CDR1 and CDR2 (germline): SGHTA, FQGNSA. CDR3 length: 13 amino acids. V lost 0 bases and J 6 bases, leaving 8 bases between the germline ends. CDR3 in amino acids: CASSLAAGPEAFF. In nucleotides, the CDR3 is TGTGCCAGCAGCTTAGCCGCGGGCCCTGAAGCTTTCTTT.

The table lists this clonotype with a few counts. At one of its ends the junction is not consistent with the germline gene, which may arise from a read error. The rearrangement uses TRBV20-1 and TRBJ1-1; tentatively, D is TRBD1 (5 bases). Germline V gene sequence: CDR1 DFQATT, CDR2 SNEGSKA (reference sequence). CDR3 length: 15 amino acids. This chain's CDR3 is CSAREGAVMDTKAFF. In nucleotides, the CDR3 is TGCAGTGCTAGAGAAGGTGCGGTTATGGACACTAAAGCTTTCTTT.

This clonotype was seen many times. The chain joins TRBV2 to TRBJ1-1; TRBD1 matches at 9 bases. Looked up from germline, CDR1 is SNHLY and CDR2 is FYNNEI. The CDR3 contains 15 residues. V dropped 7 bases and J dropped 0; count of bases not matched to a gene: 6. The CDR3 here is CASTRTGDMNTEAFF. Written as DNA, the CDR3 is TGTGCCAGCACCCGGACAGGGGATATGAACACTGAAGCTTTCTTT.

The CDR3 here is CASSLVTRDRTGELFF. In DNA form, the CDR3 reads TGCGCCAGCAGCTTGGTCACAAGGGACCGGACCGGGGAGCTGTTTTTT. The rearrangement joins TRBV5-1 to TRBJ2-2; D might be TRBD1 or TRBD2, each matching 5 bases. This CDR3 is 16 amino acids long. CDR1 SGHRS and CDR2 YFSETQ come from the germline V gene. Trimming took 0 bases from V and 5 from J, leaving 14 bases between them.

The V gene is TRBV7-9, the J gene TRBJ2-7, with no clear D. Germline CDR1 SEHNR, CDR2 FQNEAQ (reference sequence). There are 14 residues in the CDR3. V shed 0 bases and J shed 4 bases, with 10 bases lying between them. The CDR3 DNA follows: TGTGCCAGCAGCTTAGCAGGGCGGTTATACGAGCAGTACTTC. Its protein is CASSLAGRLYEQYF. The full variable domain, rest sourced from reference TRBV7-9 and TRBJ2-7, is DTGVSQNPRHKITKRGQNVTFRCDPISEHNRLYWYRQTLGQGPEFLTYFQNEAQLEKSRLLSDRFSAERPKGSFSTLEIQRTEQGDSAMYLCASSLAGRLYEQYFGPGTRLTVT.

V usage is TRBV2 and J usage is TRBJ2-3; 9 bases are a match to TRBD1. CDR3 size: 15 residues. Germline CDR1 and CDR2: SNHLY and FYNNEI. J lost 1 base, V lost 6 bases, and 5 bases had no gene match. This chain's CDR3 is CASRGTGTRTDTQYF. CDR3 in DNA: TGTGCCAGCAGAGGGACAGGGACTCGCACAGATACGCAGTATTTT.

The genes are TRBV2 and TRBJ2-2; 10 bases map to TRBD1. CDR3 size: 15 residues. Germline CDR1 is SNHLY and CDR2 is FYNNEI. J lost 2 bases, V lost 6 bases, and 3 bases had no gene match. The CDR3 spells CASRETGGNTGELFF. Here the CDR3 DNA reads TGTGCCAGCAGGGAGACAGGGGGCAACACCGGGGAGCTGTTTTTT.

The sample holds a few counts of this clonotype. The chain couples TRBV5-5 to TRBJ1-2; 10 bases map to TRBD1. The germline V gene encodes CDR1 SGHKS and CDR2 YYEKEE (reference sequence). This CDR3 is 14 amino acids long. After removal of 4 bases from V and 6 bases from J, the junction contained 6 bases not matched to a gene. CDR3 residues: CASSPLGQGNGYTF. The CDR3 coding sequence is TGTGCCAGCAGCCCCCTGGGACAGGGGAATGGCTACACCTTC.

This clonotype has only a few counts. The rearrangement joins TRBV6-1 to TRBJ1-1, with unresolved D. The V gene's germline CDR1 is MNHNS and CDR2 SASEGT. The CDR3 covers 18 residues. V lost 3 bases and J lost 3, with 23 bases in between. The CDR3 bases are TGTGCCAGCAGTGAGGTTTTTAGGAGCCAAGGTCGTGACACTGAAGCTTTCTTT. Translating it yields CASSEVFRSQGRDTEAFF.

V usage is TRBV18 and J usage is TRBJ1-5; tentatively, D is TRBD1 (6 bases). Germline assignment: CDR1 KGHSH and CDR2 LQKENI. The CDR3 covers 15 residues. Trimming pared 2 bases from V and 7 bases from J, leaving 15 bases between. CDR3 region: CASSPGTLNTQPQHF. The CDR3 DNA is TGTGCCAGCTCACCAGGGACACTTAATACACAGCCCCAGCATTTT.

About this clonotype: It is likely a read error: a sequence one base away is far more abundant. CDR3 nucleotide sequence: TGTGCCAGCAGCTTAGTCCTTGGGGCCCCGACAGGGACGAAGACCCAGTACTTC. This sequence encodes CASSLVLGAPTGTKTQYF. The chain has TRBV7-9 and TRBJ2-5; the match to TRBD1 covers 7 bases. There are 18 residues in the CDR3. The V and J ends lost 1 base and 6 bases, in that order; junction bases with no gene match: 17. The V gene's germline CDR1 is SEHNR and CDR2 FQNEAQ (reference sequence).